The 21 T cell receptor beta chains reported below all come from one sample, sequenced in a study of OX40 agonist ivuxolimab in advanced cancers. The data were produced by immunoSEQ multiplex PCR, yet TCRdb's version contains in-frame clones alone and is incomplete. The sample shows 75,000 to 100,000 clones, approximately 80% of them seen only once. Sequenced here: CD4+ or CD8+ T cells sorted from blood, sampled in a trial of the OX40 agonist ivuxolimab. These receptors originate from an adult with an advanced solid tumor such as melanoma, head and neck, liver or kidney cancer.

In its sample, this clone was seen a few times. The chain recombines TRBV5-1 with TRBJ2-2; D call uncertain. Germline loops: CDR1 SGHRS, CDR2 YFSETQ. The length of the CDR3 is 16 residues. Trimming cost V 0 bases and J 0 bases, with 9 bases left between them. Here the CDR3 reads CASSLGARSNTGELFF. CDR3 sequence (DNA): TGCGCCAGCAGCTTGGGGGCCCGCTCGAACACCGGGGAGCTGTTTTTT.

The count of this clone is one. CDR3 nucleotide sequence: TGTGCCAGCAGTTTACGAGGGGGGTTAAGTACTAATGAAAAACTGTTTTTT. Translated, it gives CASSLRGGLSTNEKLFF. The chain carries TRBV27 and TRBJ1-4, with TRBD1 as a possible D gene (6 bases). CDR1 is MNHEY, CDR2 SMNVEV, per germline (reference sequence). The CDR3 runs to 17 residues. The V and J ends lost 2 bases and 2 bases respectively, with 15 bases between them.

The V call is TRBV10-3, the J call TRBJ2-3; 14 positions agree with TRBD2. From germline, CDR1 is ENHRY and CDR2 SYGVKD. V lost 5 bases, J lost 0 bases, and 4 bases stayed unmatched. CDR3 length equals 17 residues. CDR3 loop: CAISSGLAGGSTDTQYF. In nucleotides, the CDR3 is TGTGCCATCAGTAGCGGACTAGCGGGAGGAAGCACAGATACGCAGTATTTT.

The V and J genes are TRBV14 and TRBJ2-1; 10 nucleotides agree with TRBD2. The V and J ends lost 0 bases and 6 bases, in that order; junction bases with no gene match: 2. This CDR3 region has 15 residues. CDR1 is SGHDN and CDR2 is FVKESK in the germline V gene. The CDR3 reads CASSQELAGLNEQFF. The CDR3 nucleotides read TGTGCCAGCAGCCAAGAACTAGCGGGACTCAATGAGCAGTTCTTC.

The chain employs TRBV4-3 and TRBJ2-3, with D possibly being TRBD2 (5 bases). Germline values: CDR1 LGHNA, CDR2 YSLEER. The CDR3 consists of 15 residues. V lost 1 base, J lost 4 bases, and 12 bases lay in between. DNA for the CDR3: TGCGCCAGCAGCCAAGTAGCGATTGGGGCAGATACGCAGTATTTT. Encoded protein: CASSQVAIGADTQYF.

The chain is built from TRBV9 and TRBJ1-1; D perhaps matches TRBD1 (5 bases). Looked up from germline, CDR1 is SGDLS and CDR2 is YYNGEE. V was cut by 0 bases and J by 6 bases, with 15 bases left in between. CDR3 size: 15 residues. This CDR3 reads CASSVVGASKAEAFF. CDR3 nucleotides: TGTGCCAGCAGCGTAGTTGGGGCGAGTAAGGCTGAAGCTTTCTTT.

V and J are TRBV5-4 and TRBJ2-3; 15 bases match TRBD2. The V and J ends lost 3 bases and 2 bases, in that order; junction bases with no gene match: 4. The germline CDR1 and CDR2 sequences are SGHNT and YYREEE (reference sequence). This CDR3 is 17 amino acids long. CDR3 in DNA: TGTGCCAGCAGCTCCGGGACTAGCGGGGGGTCCACAGATACGCAGTATTTT. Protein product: CASSSGTSGGSTDTQYF. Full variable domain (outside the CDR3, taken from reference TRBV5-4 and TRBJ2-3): ETGVTQSPTHLIKTRGQQVTLRCSSQSGHNTVSWYQQALGQGPQFIFQYYREEENGRGNFPPRFSGLQFPNYSSELNVNALELDDSALYLCASSSGTSGGSTDTQYFGPGTRLTVL.

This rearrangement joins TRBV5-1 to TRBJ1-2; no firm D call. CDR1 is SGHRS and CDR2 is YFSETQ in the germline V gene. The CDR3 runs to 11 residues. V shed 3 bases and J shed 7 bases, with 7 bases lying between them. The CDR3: CASSSPGGYTF. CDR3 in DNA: TGCGCCAGCAGCTCCCCCGGTGGCTACACCTTC.

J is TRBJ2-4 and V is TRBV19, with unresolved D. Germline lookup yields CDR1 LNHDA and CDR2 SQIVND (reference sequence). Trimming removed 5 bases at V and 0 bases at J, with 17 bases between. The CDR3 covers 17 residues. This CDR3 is CASSSLRLSLAKNIQYF. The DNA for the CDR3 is TGTGCCAGTAGTTCCCTTCGACTCAGTCTAGCCAAAAACATTCAGTACTTC. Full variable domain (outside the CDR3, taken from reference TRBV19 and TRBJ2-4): DGGITQSPKYLFRKEGQNVTLSCEQNLNHDAMYWYRQDPGQGLRLIYYSQIVNDFQKGDIAEGYSVSREKKESFPLTVTSAQKNPTAFYLCASSSLRLSLAKNIQYFGAGTRLSVL.

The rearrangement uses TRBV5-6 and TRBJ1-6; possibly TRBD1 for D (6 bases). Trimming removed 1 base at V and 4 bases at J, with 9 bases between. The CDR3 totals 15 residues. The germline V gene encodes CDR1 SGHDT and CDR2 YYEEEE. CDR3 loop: CASSLTGIYNSPLHF. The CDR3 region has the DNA TGTGCCAGCAGCTTGACAGGGATTTATAATTCACCCCTCCACTTT.

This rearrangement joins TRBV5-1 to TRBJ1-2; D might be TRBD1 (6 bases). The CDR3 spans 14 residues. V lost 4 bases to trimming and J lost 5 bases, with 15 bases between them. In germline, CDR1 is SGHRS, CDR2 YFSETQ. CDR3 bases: TGCGCCAGCAGCACCGGACAGATCCCTTATGGCTACACCTTC. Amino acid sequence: CASSTGQIPYGYTF. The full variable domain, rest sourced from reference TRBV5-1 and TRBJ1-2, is KAGVTQTPRYLIKTRGQQVTLSCSPISGHRSVSWYQQTPGQGLQFLFEYFSETQRNKGNFPGRFSGRQFSNSRSEMNVSTLELGDSALYLCASSTGQIPYGYTFGSGTRLTVV.

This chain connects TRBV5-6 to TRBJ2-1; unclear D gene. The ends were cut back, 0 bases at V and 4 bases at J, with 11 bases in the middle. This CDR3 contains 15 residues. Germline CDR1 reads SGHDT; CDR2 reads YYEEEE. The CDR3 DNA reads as TGTGCCAGCAGCTTGGCTTGGGCAGCGTACAATGAGCAGTTCTTC. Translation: CASSLAWAAYNEQFF.

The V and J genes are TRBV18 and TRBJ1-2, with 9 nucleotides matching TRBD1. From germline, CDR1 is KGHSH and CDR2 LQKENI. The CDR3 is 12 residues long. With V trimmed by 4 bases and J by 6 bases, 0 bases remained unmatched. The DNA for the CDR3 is TGTGCCAGCTCACGACAGGGGGATGGCTACACCTTC. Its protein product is CASSRQGDGYTF.

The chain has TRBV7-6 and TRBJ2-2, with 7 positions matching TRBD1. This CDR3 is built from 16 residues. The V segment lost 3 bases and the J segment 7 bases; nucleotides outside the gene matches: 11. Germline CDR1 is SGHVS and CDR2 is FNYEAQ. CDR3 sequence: CASSFTPDRAGGELFF. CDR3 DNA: TGTGCCAGCAGCTTTACCCCCGACAGGGCTGGCGGGGAGCTGTTTTTT.

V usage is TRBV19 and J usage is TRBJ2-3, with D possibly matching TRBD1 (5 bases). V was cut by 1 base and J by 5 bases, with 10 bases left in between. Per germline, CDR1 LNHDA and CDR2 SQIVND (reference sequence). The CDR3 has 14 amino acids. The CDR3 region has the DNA TGTGCCAGTAGTATAGCAGGGATTCAAGATACGCAGTATTTT. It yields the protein CASSIAGIQDTQYF. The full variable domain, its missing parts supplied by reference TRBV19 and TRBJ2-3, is DGGITQSPKYLFRKEGQNVTLSCEQNLNHDAMYWYRQDPGQGLRLIYYSQIVNDFQKGDIAEGYSVSREKKESFPLTVTSAQKNPTAFYLCASSIAGIQDTQYFGPGTRLTVL.

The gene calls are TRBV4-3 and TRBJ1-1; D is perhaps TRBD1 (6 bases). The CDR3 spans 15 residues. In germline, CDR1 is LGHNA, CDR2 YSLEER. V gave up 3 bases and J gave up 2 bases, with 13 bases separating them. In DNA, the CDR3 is TGCGCCAGCAGCCATTTCACAGGGAGAAACACTGAAGCTTTCTTT. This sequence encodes CASSHFTGRNTEAFF.

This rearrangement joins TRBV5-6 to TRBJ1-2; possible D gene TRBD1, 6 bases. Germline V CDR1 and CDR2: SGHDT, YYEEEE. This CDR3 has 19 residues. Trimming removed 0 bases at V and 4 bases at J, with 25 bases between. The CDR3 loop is CASSLGSIYRDNSFYGYTF. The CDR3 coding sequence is TGTGCCAGCAGCTTGGGTTCCATTTACCGGGACAACTCTTTCTATGGCTACACCTTC.

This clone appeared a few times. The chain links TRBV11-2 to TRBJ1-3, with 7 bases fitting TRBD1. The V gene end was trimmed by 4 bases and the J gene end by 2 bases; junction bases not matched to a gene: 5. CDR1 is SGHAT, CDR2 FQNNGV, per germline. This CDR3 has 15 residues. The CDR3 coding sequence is TGTGCCAGCAGCTCCGGGACAGACGCTGGAAACACCATATATTTT. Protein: CASSSGTDAGNTIYF.

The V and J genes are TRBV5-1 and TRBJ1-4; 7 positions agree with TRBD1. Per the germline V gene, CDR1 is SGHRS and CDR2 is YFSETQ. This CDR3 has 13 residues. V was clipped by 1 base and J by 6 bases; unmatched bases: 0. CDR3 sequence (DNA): TGCGCCAGCAGCTTGACAGGGGATGAAAAACTGTTTTTT. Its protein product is CASSLTGDEKLFF.

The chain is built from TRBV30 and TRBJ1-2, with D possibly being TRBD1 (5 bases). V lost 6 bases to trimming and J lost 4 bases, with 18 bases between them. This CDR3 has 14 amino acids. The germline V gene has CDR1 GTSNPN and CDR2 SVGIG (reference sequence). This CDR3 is CACPLSGAGYGYTF. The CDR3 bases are TGTGCCTGCCCGCTTTCTGGGGCGGGCTATGGCTACACCTTC.

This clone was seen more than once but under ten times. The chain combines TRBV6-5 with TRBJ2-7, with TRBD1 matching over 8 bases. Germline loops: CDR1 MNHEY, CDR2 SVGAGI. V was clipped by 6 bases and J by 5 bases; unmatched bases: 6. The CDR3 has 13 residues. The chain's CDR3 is CASRGTGTNEQYF. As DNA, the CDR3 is TGTGCCAGCAGGGGGACAGGCACCAACGAGCAGTACTTC.